This T cell receptor (beta chain) was documented in a study of post-analysis software for immune sequencing data. This clonotype was observed at least ten times. The antigen is undetermined. Unique molecular identifiers tagged the TCR beta cDNA libraries. Input amounts of roughly 0.9 to 10 million T cells were used. These gave 500,000 or so cDNA molecules, so each molecule approximated one T cell. TCRdb passed the PCR reads through MiXCR, listing each CDR3 protein once. The repertoire holds roughly 180,000 distinct CDR3 sequences, with approximately 30% as singletons. Findings and caveats of the study: Five or six TRBV segments were more frequent in patients than controls; TRBV5-6, TRBV5-1 and TRBV20-1 belonged to this group. The F measure placed samples prepared in the same batch into strongly shared clusters.

CDR1 is LGHNA, CDR2 YNFKEQ, per germline. V gave up 6 bases and J gave up 5 bases, with 17 bases separating them. This CDR3 spans 15 amino acids. Sequences were obtained from blood. J is TRBJ2-1 and V is TRBV4-2; a possible D gene is TRBD2 (6 bases). The receptor was derived from a girl between 10 and 17 years old with multiple sclerosis. The CDR3 nucleotides are TGTGCCAGCAGTCGGCTGGGACTGGAGGACAATGAGCAGTTCTTC. This gives the protein CASSRLGLEDNEQFF.